What follows are 17 T cell receptor beta chains derived from one specimen sequenced in a study of blood T cell repertoires in COVID-19. Using immunoSEQ multiplex PCR, the repertoire was profiled, and TCRdb retains in-frame clones only, with some absent. Altogether over 450,000 clones are present, roughly 89% being singletons, with the ten largest covering less than 9%. Material: peripheral blood. These receptors were collected from a woman in her forties or fifties with COVID-19, enrolled during active disease.

J is TRBJ1-4 and V is TRBV7-6; no definite D call. CDR1 is SGHVS and CDR2 is FNYEAQ in the germline V gene. V lost 5 bases, J lost 8 bases, and 15 bases lay in between. The CDR3 extends over 14 amino acids. The CDR3 DNA is TGTGCCAGCAGCCCATTAAGCGGCAGGGAAAAACTGTTTTTT. Translated: CASSPLSGREKLFF.

The chain joins TRBV6-5 to TRBJ2-7; tentatively, D is TRBD1 (5 bases). The ends were cut back, 6 bases at V and 3 bases at J, with 12 bases in the middle. The CDR3 runs 13 residues. Germline V gene data show CDR1 as MNHEY and CDR2 as SVGAGI. CDR3 amino acids: CASSLDSDYEQYF. The CDR3, as DNA: TGTGCCAGCAGCCTAGACAGTGACTACGAGCAGTACTTC.

This clone was detected only a few times. This chain uses TRBV29-1 with TRBJ1-1; D gene uncertain. Germline CDR1 and CDR2: SQVTM and ANQGSEA. Trimming removed 7 bases at V and 4 bases at J, with 10 bases between. The CDR3 extends over 11 amino acids. Here the CDR3 reads CSAGDGTEAFF. CDR3 sequence (DNA): TGCAGCGCCGGCGACGGCACTGAAGCTTTCTTT.

The chain has TRBV27 and TRBJ1-1; the D is unclear. The ends were cut back, 0 bases at V and 1 base at J, with 6 bases in the middle. The CDR3 covers 14 residues. Germline loops: CDR1 MNHEY, CDR2 SMNVEV (reference sequence). Here the CDR3 reads CASSLSYGNTEAFF. CDR3 DNA: TGTGCCAGCAGTTTATCGTACGGGAACACTGAAGCTTTCTTT.

There are a few counts of this clone. The DNA for the CDR3 is TGTGCCAGCAGCAGGACAAAGGCTGAAGCTTTCTTT. Translation gives CASSRTKAEAFF. This chain connects TRBV12-3 or TRBV12-4 to TRBJ1-1; D is perhaps TRBD1 (5 bases). The CDR3 is 12 amino acids. Trimming stripped 6 bases from V and 6 bases from J, with 11 bases between.

CDR3 DNA sequence: TGTGCCAGCAGCTTAGGGGACAGTTACTATGGCTACACCTTC. The encoded protein is CASSLGDSYYGYTF. The chain combines TRBV7-9 with TRBJ1-2, with 7 bases matching TRBD1. V dropped 1 base and J dropped 3; count of bases not matched to a gene: 2. Germline CDR1 reads SEHNR; CDR2 reads FQNEAQ (reference sequence). This CDR3 has 14 amino acids.

The chain carries TRBV7-8 and TRBJ1-2, with 10 bases lining up with TRBD1. The CDR3 sequence is 14 residues long. The junction had 8 bases not matched to a gene; V was cut back by 5 bases and J by 8 bases. The germline V gene encodes CDR1 SGHVS and CDR2 FQNEAQ. This CDR3 is CASSQDRGHRGYTF. The CDR3 DNA reads TGTGCCAGCAGCCAAGACAGGGGGCATCGAGGCTACACCTTC. Together with reference TRBV7-8 and TRBJ1-2, the CDR3 gives the full variable domain: GAGVSQSPRYKVAKRGQDVALRCDPISGHVSLFWYQQALGQGPEFLTYFQNEAQLDKSGLPSDRFFAERPEGSVSTLKIQRTQQEDSAVYLCASSQDRGHRGYTFGSGTRLTVV.

Written as DNA, the CDR3 is TGCGCCAGCAGAATACAGAATAGCAATCAGCCCCAGCATTTT. This translates into CASRIQNSNQPQHF. The chain employs TRBV23-1 and TRBJ1-5; D uncertain. TRBV23-1 is an open reading frame whose function is uncertain. The V and J ends lost 6 bases and 0 bases respectively, with 9 bases between them. The CDR3 has 14 amino acids.

The rearrangement links TRBV5-1 to TRBJ2-1; 10 bases agree with TRBD2. Germline assignment: CDR1 SGHRS and CDR2 YFSETQ. CDR3 length equals 15 residues. V lost 0 bases and J lost 7; bases outside the gene matches: 4. The chain's CDR3 is CASSLVAGGVNEQFF. The CDR3 nucleotides are TGCGCCAGCAGCTTGGTAGCGGGGGGCGTAAATGAGCAGTTCTTC.

This clone was picked up one time. This chain joins TRBV6-5 and TRBJ1-2; 8 positions match TRBD1. The CDR3 runs 14 residues. V dropped 6 bases and J dropped 4; count of bases not matched to a gene: 7. Germline V gene data show CDR1 as MNHEY and CDR2 as SVGAGI. The CDR3 DNA is TGTGCCAGCAGGGGCGGACAGGGAGTCTATGGCTACACCTTC. Amino acids: CASRGGQGVYGYTF.

The V gene is TRBV3-1 (or the pseudogene TRBV3-2), the J gene TRBJ2-2; D is ambiguous. This CDR3 has 12 residues. Germline-derived CDR1 and CDR2 are LGHDT and YNNKEL (reference sequence). V was shortened by 6 bases and J by 7 bases, with 9 bases between the two germline ends. The CDR3 nucleotides read TGTGCCAGCAGTCCCCTCCTCGGGGAGCTGTTTTTT. As protein: CASSPLLGELFF.

The rearrangement links TRBV7-7 to TRBJ2-3; 10 bases agree with TRBD2. The V gene end was trimmed by 5 bases and the J gene end by 6 bases; junction bases not matched to a gene: 5. The CDR3 consists of 14 residues. Germline-derived CDR1 and CDR2 are SSHAT and FNYEAQ (reference sequence). The DNA of the CDR3 is TGTGCCAGCAGCAGCGGGGGGGCTTCCGATACGCAGTATTTT. This translates into CASSSGGASDTQYF.

This chain connects TRBV5-1 to TRBJ2-1; 9 nucleotides line up with TRBD1. CDR3 length equals 15 residues. The V and J ends lost 1 base and 7 bases, in that order; junction bases with no gene match: 6. From germline, CDR1 is SGHRS and CDR2 YFSETQ. CDR3 nucleotides: TGCGCCAGCAGCTTGTCTGGGACAGGGTTAAATGAGCAGTTCTTC. This gives the protein CASSLSGTGLNEQFF.

As DNA, the CDR3 is TGCGCCAGCAGCATGAGACAGGGTCGCAATGAAAAACTGTTTTTT. It encodes CASSMRQGRNEKLFF. V is TRBV5-1 and J is TRBJ1-4; 7 positions agree with TRBD1. The V and J ends lost 4 bases and 5 bases, in that order; junction bases with no gene match: 8. The length of the CDR3 is 15 residues. Germline CDR1 SGHRS, CDR2 YFSETQ.

The chain uses TRBV24-1 and TRBJ2-1, with a tentative D call TRBD1 (6 bases). The V gene lost 4 bases and the J gene lost 4 bases, with 13 bases spanning the gap. In germline, CDR1 is KGHDR, CDR2 SFDVKD. This CDR3 region has 15 residues. In DNA form, the CDR3 reads TGTGCCACCAGTGAAACGGACAGCGGTTACAATGAGCAGTTCTTC. This encodes CATSETDSGYNEQFF.

This chain links TRBV7-9 with TRBJ1-4; D is unclear. With 4 bases removed from V and 8 bases from J, the gap between germline ends came to 8 bases. The length of the CDR3 is 12 residues. Germline assignment: CDR1 SEHNR and CDR2 FQNEAQ (reference sequence). CDR3 region: CASSWAGEKLFF. The CDR3 DNA reads as TGTGCCAGCAGCTGGGCGGGCGAAAAACTGTTTTTT.

This clone was observed a few times. The chain combines TRBV7-8 with TRBJ2-7, with a weak D call TRBD1 (5 bases). The CDR3 totals 14 residues. Trimming took 5 bases from V and 0 from J, leaving 11 bases between them. Germline-derived CDR1 and CDR2 are SGHVS and FQNEAQ. CDR3 nucleotides: TGTGCCAGCAGCGCCAGGGTCGCCTCCTACGAGCAGTACTTC. Encoded protein: CASSARVASYEQYF.